This TCR beta chain was sequenced for a study of shared clonotypes between healthy human individuals. Study-wide results and caveats: The study's rarefaction showed incomplete sorted-subset sequencing despite large depth.

Data came from immunoSEQ multiplex PCR; TCRdb stores just in-frame clones and leaves some out. There are 300,000 to 400,000 clones in the sample; 74% occur only once, and about 9.4% lies in the top ten. Germline-derived CDR1 and CDR2 are LNHDA and SQIVND (reference sequence). This CDR3 has 14 residues. The V and J ends lost 10 bases and 3 bases respectively, with 16 bases between them. In regard to this clone: The antigen remains unidentified.

Sequencing was done on a sample of memory CD4+ T cells sorted from blood. Subset of the sample: CD45RA-negative fraction. The chain couples TRBV19 to TRBJ1-5; maybe TRBD1 (5 bases). The TCR comes from a man aged 30 to 39 in good health. The CDR3 spells CATQKRGPNQPQHF. CDR3 nucleotides: TGTGCCACCCAGAAACGGGGCCCCAATCAGCCCCAGCATTTT.